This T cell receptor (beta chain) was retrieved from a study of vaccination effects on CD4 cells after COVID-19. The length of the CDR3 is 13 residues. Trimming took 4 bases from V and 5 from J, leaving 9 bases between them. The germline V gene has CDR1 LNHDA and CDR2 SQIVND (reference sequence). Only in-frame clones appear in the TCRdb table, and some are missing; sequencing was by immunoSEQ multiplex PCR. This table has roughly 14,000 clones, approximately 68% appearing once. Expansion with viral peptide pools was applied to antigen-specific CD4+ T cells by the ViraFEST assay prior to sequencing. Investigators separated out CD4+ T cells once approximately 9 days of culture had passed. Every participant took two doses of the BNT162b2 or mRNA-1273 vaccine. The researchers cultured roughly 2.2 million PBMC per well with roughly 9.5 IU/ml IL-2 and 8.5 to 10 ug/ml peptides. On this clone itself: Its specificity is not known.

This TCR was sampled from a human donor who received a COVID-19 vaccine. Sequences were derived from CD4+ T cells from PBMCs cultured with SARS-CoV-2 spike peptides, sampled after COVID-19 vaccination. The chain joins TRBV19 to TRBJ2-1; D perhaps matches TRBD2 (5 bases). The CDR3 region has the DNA TGTGCCAGTAGTAGAGGGCAACACAATGAGCAGTTCTTC. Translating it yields CASSRGQHNEQFF.